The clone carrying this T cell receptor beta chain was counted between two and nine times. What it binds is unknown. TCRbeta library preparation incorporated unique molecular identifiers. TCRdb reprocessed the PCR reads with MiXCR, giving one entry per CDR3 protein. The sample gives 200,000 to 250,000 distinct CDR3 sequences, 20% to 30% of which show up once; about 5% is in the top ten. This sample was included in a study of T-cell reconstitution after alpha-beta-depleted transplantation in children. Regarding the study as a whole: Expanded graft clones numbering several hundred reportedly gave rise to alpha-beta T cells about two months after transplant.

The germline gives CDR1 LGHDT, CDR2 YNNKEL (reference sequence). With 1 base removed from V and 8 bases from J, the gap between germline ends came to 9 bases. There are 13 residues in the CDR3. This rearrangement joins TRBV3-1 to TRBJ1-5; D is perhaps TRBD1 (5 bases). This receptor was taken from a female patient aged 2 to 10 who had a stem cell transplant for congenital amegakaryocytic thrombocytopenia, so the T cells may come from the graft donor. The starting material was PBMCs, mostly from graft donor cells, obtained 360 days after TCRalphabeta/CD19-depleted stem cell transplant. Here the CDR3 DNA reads TGTGCCAGCAGCCAAGTCGGAGGGGAGCCCCAGCATTTT. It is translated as CASSQVGGEPQHF.